Presented here are 15 T cell receptor beta chains from one specimen sequenced in a study of T cell responses to AZD1222 COVID-19 vaccine. Generated by immunoSEQ multiplex PCR, the TCRdb table keeps only in-frame clones and is missing some. The table records 100,000 to 150,000 clones, 75% to 90% of them present only once. Source: peripheral blood, taken 28 days after the second AZD1222 dose. The origin of the receptors is an adult who received the AZD1222 COVID-19 vaccine.

CDR3: CASSEGGDSQNTGELFF. As DNA, the CDR3 is TGCGCCAGCAGCGAGGGGGGGGACAGCCAAAACACCGGGGAGCTGTTTTTT. The V gene is TRBV4-3, the J gene TRBJ2-2; D assignment may be TRBD1 or TRBD2 (7 bases each). Trimming shortened V by 5 bases and J by 2 bases, and 18 bases separated the two germline ends. The length of the CDR3 is 17 residues. CDR1 and CDR2 (germline): LGHNA, YSLEER.

The CDR3 bases are TGTGCCAGTAGTATGCAGGGGCTCTACGAGCAGTACTTC. Residues: CASSMQGLYEQYF. The genes are TRBV19 and TRBJ2-7; tentative D call: TRBD1 (6 bases). V was shortened by 3 bases and J by 3 bases, with 9 bases between the two germline ends. The germline gives CDR1 LNHDA, CDR2 SQIVND (reference sequence). The CDR3 sequence is 13 residues long.

The chain is built from TRBV9 and TRBJ2-5; no reliable D call. Per germline, CDR1 SGDLS and CDR2 YYNGEE. The CDR3 is 14 amino acids. Between the trimmed V and J ends, which lost 3 bases and 5 bases, there was a span of 14 bases. This CDR3 is CASSGTVGWETQYF. The CDR3 region has the DNA TGTGCCAGCAGCGGGACGGTGGGGTGGGAGACCCAGTACTTC.

The V gene is TRBV20-1, the J gene TRBJ1-1; D remains ambiguous. CDR1 and CDR2 (germline): DFQATT, SNEGSKA (reference sequence). The CDR3 runs 12 residues. Trimming pared 3 bases from V and 5 bases from J, leaving 10 bases between. CDR3 bases: TGCAGTGCTAGTGAAGTATGGACTGAAGCTTTCTTT. It yields the protein CSASEVWTEAFF.

V usage is TRBV7-2 and J usage is TRBJ2-2, with 7 bases fitting TRBD2. The length of the CDR3 is 16 residues. Germline loops: CDR1 SGHTA, CDR2 FQGNSA. With V trimmed by 5 bases and J by 7 bases, 13 bases remained unmatched. CDR3 in DNA: TGTGCCAGCAGCCCCGGATGGGGGGGTGGAGGCGGGGAGCTGTTTTTT. It encodes CASSPGWGGGGGELFF.

This sequence joins TRBV7-9 and TRBJ1-2; D is ambiguous. CDR3 length: 15 residues. The germline gives CDR1 SEHNR, CDR2 FQNEAQ (reference sequence). Trimming removed 1 base at V and 5 bases at J, with 14 bases between. CDR3 coding DNA: TGTGCCAGCAGCTTAGTCCCGGGCAAGGCGTATGGCTACACCTTC. Its protein product is CASSLVPGKAYGYTF.

The chain uses TRBV5-3 and TRBJ2-5; D unclear. TRBV5-3 belongs to the ORF category, with a function that is uncertain. This CDR3 has 12 amino acids. The V and J ends lost 3 bases and 2 bases respectively, with 5 bases between them. In DNA, the CDR3 is TGTGCCAGAAGCTCCGGACAAGAGACCCAGTACTTC. Residues: CARSSGQETQYF.

This chain links TRBV3-1 (or the pseudogene TRBV3-2) with TRBJ1-1; 7 nucleotides line up with TRBD1. CDR3 length: 12 amino acids. Unmatched junction bases numbered 7, after V lost 4 bases and J lost 11 bases. Germline V lookup: CDR1 LGHDT, CDR2 YNNKEL (reference sequence). For the CDR3, the DNA is TGTGCCAGCAGCCCGACAGGGCTCTTGGCTTTCTTT. Amino acids: CASSPTGLLAFF.

This chain uses TRBV13 with TRBJ2-1; perhaps TRBD1 as D (5 bases). The CDR3 is 13 amino acids. Trimming left V 5 bases short and J 7 bases short, with 12 bases between. CDR1 and CDR2 from the germline V gene are PRHDT and FYEKMQ (reference sequence). DNA of the CDR3: TGTGCCAGCAGCCGGCAGGACATAAATGAGCAGTTCTTC. This translates into CASSRQDINEQFF.

The chain has TRBV5-1 and TRBJ1-4; the D gene is possibly TRBD1 (6 bases). V lost 4 bases, J lost 7 bases, and 17 bases lay in between. The CDR3 covers 15 residues. Germline values: CDR1 SGHRS, CDR2 YFSETQ. The CDR3 nucleotides are TGCGCCAGCAGCCCAGGACAGAACTTGGGTGAAAAACTGTTTTTT. Its translation: CASSPGQNLGEKLFF.

The chain links TRBV7-2 to TRBJ1-1; no clear D. Germline CDR1 and CDR2: SGHTA and FQGNSA. The length of the CDR3 is 10 residues. The V and J ends lost 5 bases and 7 bases respectively, with 5 bases between them. The DNA for the CDR3 is TGTGCCAGCAGCGACAATGAAGCTTTCTTT. Its translation is CASSDNEAFF.

This chain links TRBV19 with TRBJ2-7; 7 positions match TRBD2. In germline, CDR1 is LNHDA, CDR2 SQIVND (reference sequence). Germline trimming cut 1 base from V and 1 base from J; bases unmatched to any gene: 7. The CDR3 runs to 16 residues. The CDR3 bases are TGTGCCAGTAGTATAGTGGCGACTAGCAAGTCCTACGAGCAGTACTTC. This sequence encodes CASSIVATSKSYEQYF. Using reference TRBV19 and TRBJ2-7 for the parts outside the CDR3, the full variable domain is DGGITQSPKYLFRKEGQNVTLSCEQNLNHDAMYWYRQDPGQGLRLIYYSQIVNDFQKGDIAEGYSVSREKKESFPLTVTSAQKNPTAFYLCASSIVATSKSYEQYFGPGTRLTVT.

The chain combines TRBV2 with TRBJ2-2; TRBD1 agrees at 10 bases. Losses at the gene ends were 6 bases for V and 6 bases for J; bases not matched to a gene: 7. The CDR3 spans 15 residues. Germline CDR1 is SNHLY and CDR2 is FYNNEI. CDR3 coding DNA: TGTGCCAGCAGGGACACGGGACAGGGGCCCGGGGAGCTGTTTTTT. This translates into CASRDTGQGPGELFF.

The rearrangement uses TRBV19 and TRBJ1-1; 7 nucleotides agree with TRBD1. The V gene's germline CDR1 is LNHDA and CDR2 SQIVND (reference sequence). V shed 5 bases and J 4 bases; nucleotides not matched to a gene: 13. CDR3 size: 16 residues. CDR3 region: CASSPPLQGWITEAFF. CDR3 coding DNA: TGTGCCAGTAGTCCCCCTCTACAGGGGTGGATCACTGAAGCTTTCTTT.

This CDR3 reads CAISERTGVGTGELFF. The CDR3 DNA reads as TGTGCCATCAGTGAGCGGACGGGGGTCGGCACCGGGGAGCTGTTTTTT. The V gene is TRBV10-3, the J gene TRBJ2-2; a possible D gene is TRBD2 (6 bases). CDR3 length: 16 residues. V dropped 2 bases and J dropped 4 bases, with 14 bases sitting between them. Germline V CDR1 and CDR2: ENHRY, SYGVKD.